These 3 T cell receptor beta chains were all obtained from the same sample, sequenced in a study of Graves' ophthalmopathy and Graves' hyperthyroidism. For repertoire sequencing, the TCR beta CDR3 regions were amplified from RNA transcripts. First-round RT-PCR with HTBI primers preceded a second-round multiplex PCR. TCRdb processed the multiplex PCR reads anew with MiXCR; each CDR3 protein has one entry. The sample has hundreds of thousands of distinct CDR3 sequences; around 21% are singletons. Input material: peripheral blood. The receptors shown here come from a woman in her late teens or twenties with stable Graves' hyperthyroidism.

This clonotype showed up many times. The chain is built from TRBV7-8 and TRBJ1-5, with D perhaps matching TRBD1 (5 bases). From germline, CDR1 is SGHVS and CDR2 FQNEAQ. There are 15 residues in the CDR3. Deletions cut 5 bases from V and 5 bases from J, with 16 bases between. The CDR3 protein is CASSGRDSIYQPQHF. The DNA of the CDR3 is TGTGCCAGCAGCGGAAGGGACTCCATCTATCAGCCCCAGCATTTT.

This clonotype was picked up many times. The chain uses TRBV9 and TRBJ2-2; D is unresolved. The V end lost 4 bases, the J end lost 8 bases, and 12 bases lay between the germline ends. CDR1 and CDR2 from the germline V gene are SGDLS and YYNGEE. CDR3 length equals 13 residues. CDR3: CASSPGQEGELFF. The CDR3 DNA reads as TGTGCCAGCAGCCCTGGCCAAGAAGGGGAGCTGTTTTTT.

This clonotype was detected many times. The chain links TRBV11-1 to TRBJ1-2; 8 nucleotides agree with TRBD1. The CDR3 spans 16 residues. Per germline, CDR1 SGHAT and CDR2 FQDESV (reference sequence). The junction had 8 bases not matched to a gene; V was cut back by 2 bases and J by 3 bases. CDR3 nucleotide sequence: TGTGCCAGCAGCTTACGTGACAGGGGACGGGACTATGGCTACACCTTC. Translation: CASSLRDRGRDYGYTF.